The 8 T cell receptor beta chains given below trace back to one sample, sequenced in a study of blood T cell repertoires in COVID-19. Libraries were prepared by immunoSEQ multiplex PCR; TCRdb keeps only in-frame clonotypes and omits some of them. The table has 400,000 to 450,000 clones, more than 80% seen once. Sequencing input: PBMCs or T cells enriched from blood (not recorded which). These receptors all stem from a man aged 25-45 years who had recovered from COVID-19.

CDR3 region: CASSSPQNMNTEAFF. DNA of the CDR3: TGTGCCAGCAGCTCCCCGCAGAATATGAACACTGAAGCTTTCTTT. The genes are TRBV5-4 and TRBJ1-1; D is unresolved. Germline lookup yields CDR1 SGHNT and CDR2 YYREEE (reference sequence). Trimming took 3 bases from V and 0 from J, leaving 12 bases between them. This CDR3 contains 15 residues.

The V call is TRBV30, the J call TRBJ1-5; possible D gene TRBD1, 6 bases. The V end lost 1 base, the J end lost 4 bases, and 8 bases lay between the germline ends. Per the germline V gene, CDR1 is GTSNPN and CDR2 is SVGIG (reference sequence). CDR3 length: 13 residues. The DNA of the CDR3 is TGTGCCTGGAGTGAACAGGGAAATCAGCCCCAGCATTTT. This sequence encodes CAWSEQGNQPQHF.

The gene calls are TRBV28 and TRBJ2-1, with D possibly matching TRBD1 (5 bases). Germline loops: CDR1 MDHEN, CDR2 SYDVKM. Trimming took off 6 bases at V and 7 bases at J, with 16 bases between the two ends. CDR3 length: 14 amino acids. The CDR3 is CASSALGALNEQFF. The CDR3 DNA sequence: TGTGCCAGCAGCGCGCTAGGGGCTTTAAATGAGCAGTTCTTC.

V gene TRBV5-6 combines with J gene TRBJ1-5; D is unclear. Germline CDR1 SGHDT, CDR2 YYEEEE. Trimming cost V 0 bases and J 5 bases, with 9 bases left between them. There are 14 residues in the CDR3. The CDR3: CASSLGHTDQPQHF. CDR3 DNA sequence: TGTGCCAGCAGCTTGGGACACACAGATCAGCCCCAGCATTTT.

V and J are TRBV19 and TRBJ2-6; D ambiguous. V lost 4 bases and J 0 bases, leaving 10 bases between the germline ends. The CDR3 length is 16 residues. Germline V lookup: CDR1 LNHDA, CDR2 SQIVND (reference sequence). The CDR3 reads CASSSLLSSGANVLTF. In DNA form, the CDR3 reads TGTGCCAGTAGTAGCCTCCTCAGCTCTGGGGCCAACGTCCTGACTTTC.

The DNA for the CDR3 is TGTGCCAGCAACGAGGTGAACTATGGCTACACCTTC. As protein: CASNEVNYGYTF. V gene TRBV2 combines with J gene TRBJ1-2; no firm D call. Germline assignment: CDR1 SNHLY and CDR2 FYNNEI. The CDR3 spans 12 residues. V lost 7 bases, J lost 2 bases, and 8 bases lay in between.

CDR3 loop: CASSQERSSVSKNIQYF. As DNA, the CDR3 is TGTGCCAGCAGCCAAGAACGGTCTAGCGTGTCCAAAAACATTCAGTACTTC. The gene calls are TRBV14 and TRBJ2-4, with D perhaps matching TRBD2 (6 bases). This CDR3 region has 17 residues. The germline CDR1 and CDR2 sequences are SGHDN and FVKESK. V gave up 0 bases and J gave up 2 bases, with 14 bases separating them.

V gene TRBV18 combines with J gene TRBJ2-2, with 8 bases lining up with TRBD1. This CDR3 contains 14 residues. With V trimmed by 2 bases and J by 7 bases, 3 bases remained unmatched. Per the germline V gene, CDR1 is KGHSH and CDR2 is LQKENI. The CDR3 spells CASSPRTGHGELFF. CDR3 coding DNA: TGTGCCAGCTCACCAAGGACAGGGCACGGGGAGCTGTTTTTT.